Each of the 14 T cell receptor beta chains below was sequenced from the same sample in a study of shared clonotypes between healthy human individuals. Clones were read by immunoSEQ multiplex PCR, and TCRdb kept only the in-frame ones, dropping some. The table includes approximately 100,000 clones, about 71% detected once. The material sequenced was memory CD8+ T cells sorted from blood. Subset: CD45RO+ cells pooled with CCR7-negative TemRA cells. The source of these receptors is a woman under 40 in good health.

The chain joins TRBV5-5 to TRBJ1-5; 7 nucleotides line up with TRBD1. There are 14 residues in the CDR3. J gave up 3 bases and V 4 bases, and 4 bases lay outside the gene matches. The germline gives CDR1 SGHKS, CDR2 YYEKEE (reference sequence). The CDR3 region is CASSPGTDNQPQHF. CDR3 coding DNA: TGTGCCAGCAGCCCCGGGACAGACAATCAGCCCCAGCATTTT.

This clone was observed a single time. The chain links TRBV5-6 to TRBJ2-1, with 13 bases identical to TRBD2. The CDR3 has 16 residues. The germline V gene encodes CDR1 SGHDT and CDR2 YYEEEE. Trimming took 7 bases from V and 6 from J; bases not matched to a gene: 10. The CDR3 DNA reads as TGTGCCAGCGGCGCCGAGGGACTAGCGGGATTCAATGAGCAGTTCTTC. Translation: CASGAEGLAGFNEQFF.

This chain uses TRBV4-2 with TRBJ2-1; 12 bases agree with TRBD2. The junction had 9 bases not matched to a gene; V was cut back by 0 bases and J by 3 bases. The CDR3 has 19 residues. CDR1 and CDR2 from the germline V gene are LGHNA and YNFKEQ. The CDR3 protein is CASSQDWLAGGNGYNEQFF. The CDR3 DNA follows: TGTGCCAGCAGCCAAGATTGGCTAGCGGGAGGGAACGGCTACAATGAGCAGTTCTTC.

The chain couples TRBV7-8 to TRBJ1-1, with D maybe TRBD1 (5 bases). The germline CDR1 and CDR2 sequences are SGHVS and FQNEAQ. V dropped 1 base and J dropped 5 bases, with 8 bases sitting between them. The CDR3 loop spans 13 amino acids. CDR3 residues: CASSLVRGTEAFF. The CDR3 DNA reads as TGTGCCAGCAGCTTAGTGCGGGGGACTGAAGCTTTCTTT.

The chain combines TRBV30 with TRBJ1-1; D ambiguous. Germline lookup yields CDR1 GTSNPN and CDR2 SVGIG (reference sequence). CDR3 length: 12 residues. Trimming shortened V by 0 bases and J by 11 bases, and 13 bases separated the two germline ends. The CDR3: CAWSVIRPGAFF. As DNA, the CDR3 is TGTGCCTGGAGTGTAATAAGGCCTGGGGCTTTCTTT.

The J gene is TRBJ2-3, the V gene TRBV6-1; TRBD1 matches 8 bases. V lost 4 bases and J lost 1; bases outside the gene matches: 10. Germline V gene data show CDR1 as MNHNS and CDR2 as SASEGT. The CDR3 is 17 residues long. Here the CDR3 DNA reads TGTGCCAGCAGTGCCGAAGCAGGGGGCGCGGGCACAGATACGCAGTATTTT. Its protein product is CASSAEAGGAGTDTQYF.

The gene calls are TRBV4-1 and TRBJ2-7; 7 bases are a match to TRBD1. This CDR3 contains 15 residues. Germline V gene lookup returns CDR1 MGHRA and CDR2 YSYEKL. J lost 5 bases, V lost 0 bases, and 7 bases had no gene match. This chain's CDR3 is CASSQDSGGVDEQYF. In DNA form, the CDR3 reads TGCGCCAGCAGCCAAGATTCAGGGGGAGTGGACGAGCAGTACTTC.

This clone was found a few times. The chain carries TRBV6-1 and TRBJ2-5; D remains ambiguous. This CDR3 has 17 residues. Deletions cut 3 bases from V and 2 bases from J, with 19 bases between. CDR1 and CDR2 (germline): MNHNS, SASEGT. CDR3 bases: TGTGCCAGCAGTGATCCCCAGAGTTCGGCAAAACAAGAGACCCAGTACTTC. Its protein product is CASSDPQSSAKQETQYF.

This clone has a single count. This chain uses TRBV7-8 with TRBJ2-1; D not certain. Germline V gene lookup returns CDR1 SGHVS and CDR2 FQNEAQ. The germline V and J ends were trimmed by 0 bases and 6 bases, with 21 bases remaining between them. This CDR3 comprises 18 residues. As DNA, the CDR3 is TGTGCCAGCAGCTTAGCGGGTCCACCTAGACCGGCCCGCAATGAGCAGTTCTTC. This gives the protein CASSLAGPPRPARNEQFF. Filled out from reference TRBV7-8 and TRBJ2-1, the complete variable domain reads GAGVSQSPRYKVAKRGQDVALRCDPISGHVSLFWYQQALGQGPEFLTYFQNEAQLDKSGLPSDRFFAERPEGSVSTLKIQRTQQEDSAVYLCASSLAGPPRPARNEQFFGPGTRLTVL.

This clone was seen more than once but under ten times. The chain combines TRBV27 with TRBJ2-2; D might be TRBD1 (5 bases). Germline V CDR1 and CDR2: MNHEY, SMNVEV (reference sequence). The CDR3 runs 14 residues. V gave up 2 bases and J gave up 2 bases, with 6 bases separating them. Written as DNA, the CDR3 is TGTGCCAGCAGTTTAGGACACAACACCGGGGAGCTGTTTTTT. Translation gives CASSLGHNTGELFF.

The CDR3 loop is CASSPGGGYTEAFF. The CDR3 DNA is TGTGCCAGCAGCCCTGGGGGGGGGTACACTGAAGCTTTCTTT. The chain links TRBV28 to TRBJ1-1, with D possibly matching TRBD1 (5 bases). Trimming left V 6 bases short and J 3 bases short, with 14 bases between. The CDR3 runs to 14 residues. Germline V gene data show CDR1 as MDHEN and CDR2 as SYDVKM.

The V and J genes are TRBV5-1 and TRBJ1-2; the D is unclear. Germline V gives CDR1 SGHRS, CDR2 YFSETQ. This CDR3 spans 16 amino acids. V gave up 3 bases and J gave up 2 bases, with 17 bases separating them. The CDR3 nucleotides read TGCGCCAGCAGCTCCCAATTCCGGACTGAAAACTATGGCTACACCTTC. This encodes CASSSQFRTENYGYTF.

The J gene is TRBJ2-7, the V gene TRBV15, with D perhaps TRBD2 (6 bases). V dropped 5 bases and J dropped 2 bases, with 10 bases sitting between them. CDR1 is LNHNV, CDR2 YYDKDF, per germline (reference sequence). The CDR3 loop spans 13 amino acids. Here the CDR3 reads CATSGGLAYEQYF. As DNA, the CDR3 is TGTGCCACCAGCGGGGGACTTGCCTACGAGCAGTACTTC.

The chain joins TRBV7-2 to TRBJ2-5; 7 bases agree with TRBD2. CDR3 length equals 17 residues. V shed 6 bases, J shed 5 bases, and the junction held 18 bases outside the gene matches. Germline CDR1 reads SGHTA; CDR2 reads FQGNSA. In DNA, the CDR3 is TGTGCCAGCAGAGACCAAATGGCGGGACTAACCCGGGAGACCCAGTACTTC. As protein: CASRDQMAGLTRETQYF. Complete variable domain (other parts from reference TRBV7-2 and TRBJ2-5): GAGVSQSPSNKVTEKGKDVELRCDPISGHTALYWYRQSLGQGLEFLIYFQGNSAPDKSGLPSDRFSAERTGGSVSTLTIQRTQQEDSAVYLCASRDQMAGLTRETQYFGPGTRLLVL.